This T cell receptor (beta chain) was sequenced in a study of cytomegalovirus exposure and HLA in healthy donors. Study-wide background: One earlier analysis, a look at around 180 million T cells, found more than 100 million unique TCR beta sequences.

This clone was counted a few times. PCR used 60 Vbeta primers and 13 Jbeta primers. Sequenced by immunoSEQ multiplex PCR; TCRdb stores in-frame clones only, minus some. The sample carries about 81,000 clones, 77% recorded once. The CDR3 extends over 18 amino acids. Germline V lookup: CDR1 SGHAT, CDR2 FQDESV (reference sequence). The J segment lost 0 bases and the V segment lost 5 bases, leaving 15 bases of the junction unmatched. Material for sequencing was PBMCs. The chain has TRBV11-1 and TRBJ2-7, with TRBD2 identical over 8 bases. The source of this sequence is a man aged 50-60 years in good health and CMV-seropositive. DNA for the CDR3: TGTGCCAGCAGCGACTCGGATCCACTAGCGGTTTCCTCCTACGAGCAGTACTTC. Translation: CASSDSDPLAVSSYEQYF.